Each of the 6 T cell receptor beta chains below was sequenced from the same sample in a study of blood T cell repertoires in COVID-19. Repertoires were generated with immunoSEQ multiplex PCR, while TCRdb's copy carries only in-frame clones and drops some. Of about 250,000 clones detected, around 80% appear once; the ten largest clones hold around 5.5%. Sequencing input: peripheral blood. These receptors all stem from a human donor in a cohort sampled during active COVID-19.

The genes are TRBV3-1 (or the pseudogene TRBV3-2) and TRBJ1-2; no definite D call. CDR1 is LGHDT, CDR2 YNNKEL, per germline (reference sequence). V lost 0 bases and J lost 6, with 14 bases in between. This CDR3 spans 15 amino acids. The CDR3 DNA reads TGTGCCAGCAGCCAAGATATGGTGAGGGCGGATGGCTACACCTTC. Translated, it gives CASSQDMVRADGYTF.

The chain links TRBV19 to TRBJ2-5; D not resolved. Germline CDR1 reads LNHDA; CDR2 reads SQIVND (reference sequence). V dropped 4 bases and J dropped 2 bases, with 8 bases sitting between them. The CDR3 runs to 13 residues. In DNA, the CDR3 is TGTGCCAGTAGTAGTAGTGCGCAAGAGACCCAGTACTTC. This sequence encodes CASSSSAQETQYF.

The chain uses TRBV24-1 and TRBJ2-2, with D perhaps TRBD1 (6 bases). V gave up 2 bases and J gave up 6 bases, with 18 bases separating them. This CDR3 comprises 17 residues. Germline V gene data show CDR1 as KGHDR and CDR2 as SFDVKD. The CDR3 nucleotides read TGTGCCACCAGTGATTCCCACGGGCCAGGGGTTTCCGGGGAGCTGTTTTTT. Its translation is CATSDSHGPGVSGELFF.

This chain uses TRBV30 with TRBJ1-5; the match to TRBD1 covers 10 bases. The CDR3 covers 14 residues. Germline V gene data show CDR1 as GTSNPN and CDR2 as SVGIG (reference sequence). The junction had 7 bases not matched to a gene; V was cut back by 3 bases and J by 8 bases. As DNA, the CDR3 is TGTGCCTGGAGCCCAGGACAGGGGGGAAAGCCCCAGCATTTT. This codes for CAWSPGQGGKPQHF.

V gene TRBV9 combines with J gene TRBJ2-2; 8 nucleotides agree with TRBD1. The V gene's germline CDR1 is SGDLS and CDR2 YYNGEE. V lost 0 bases, J lost 4 bases, and 5 bases stayed unmatched. The CDR3 is made up of 16 amino acids. The CDR3 reads CASSVGAGGTTGELFF. CDR3 sequence (DNA): TGTGCCAGCAGCGTAGGGGCAGGGGGCACCACCGGGGAGCTGTTTTTT. The full variable domain, with the rest looked up from reference TRBV9 and TRBJ2-2, is DSGVTQTPKHLITATGQRVTLRCSPRSGDLSVYWYQQSLDQGLQFLIQYYNGEERAKGNILERFSAQQFPDLHSELNLSSLELGDSALYFCASSVGAGGTTGELFFGEGSRLTVL.

The V and J genes are TRBV27 and TRBJ2-7; 9 bases are shared with TRBD1. V dropped 8 bases and J dropped 5; count of bases not matched to a gene: 10. This CDR3 is 14 amino acids long. Germline V gene data show CDR1 as MNHEY and CDR2 as SMNVEV (reference sequence). CDR3: CASSSDRGGDEQYF. As DNA, the CDR3 is TGTGCCAGCTCCTCAGACAGGGGGGGGGACGAGCAGTACTTC.